The 20 T cell receptor beta chains listed next were all sequenced from one sample in a study of blood T cell repertoires in COVID-19 (dated by TCRdb to the early 2020s). Library prep was done by the immunoSEQ multiplex PCR assay. Imported from immuneACCESS, the table was reduced by TCRdb to in-frame sequences with V and J called. These copies leave out some clones; in studies compared against another copy, an unresolved V gene accounts for under half, and the cause of the remainder is not known. This sample lists roughly 290,000 clones; under 85% were detected once. The top ten constitute approximately 0.94% of the sample. The source material was peripheral blood. The receptor source for this set is a human donor with COVID-19, enrolled during active disease. The donor label of this sample is uncertain.

The J gene is TRBJ1-5, the V gene TRBV29-1; D ambiguous. This CDR3 has 15 amino acids. V was pared by 4 bases and J by 0 bases, with 13 bases between. CDR1 is SQVTM, CDR2 ANQGSEA, per germline. In DNA, the CDR3 is TGCAGCGTTGTGGAGGCCGGTAATAGCAATCAGCCCCAGCATTTT. Translation: CSVVEAGNSNQPQHF.

The J gene is TRBJ2-7, the V gene TRBV18; the D gene is possibly TRBD1 (5 bases). Germline lookup yields CDR1 KGHSH and CDR2 LQKENI. Deletions cut 3 bases from V and 7 bases from J, with 19 bases between. CDR3 length: 15 amino acids. The CDR3 spells CASSPRRTPSVEQYF. The CDR3, as DNA: TGTGCCAGCTCACCTAGGCGGACACCATCTGTTGAGCAGTACTTC.

This chain connects TRBV29-1 to TRBJ2-5, with 7 bases fitting TRBD2. The CDR3 totals 12 residues. The germline V gene encodes CDR1 SQVTM and CDR2 ANQGSEA. V shed 5 bases and J 4 bases; nucleotides not matched to a gene: 4. The CDR3 bases are TGCAGCGTTACTAGCGAGGTAGAGACCCAGTACTTC. Translating gives CSVTSEVETQYF.

The chain is built from TRBV7-2 and TRBJ2-2; D call uncertain. Per the germline V gene, CDR1 is SGHTA and CDR2 is FQGNSA. V was clipped by 3 bases and J by 2 bases, with 7 bases between them. The CDR3 extends over 14 amino acids. CDR3 DNA: TGTGCCAGCAGCTTGTCCGGTAACACCGGGGAGCTGTTTTTT. Encoded protein: CASSLSGNTGELFF.

This clone was seen more than once but under ten times. This rearrangement joins TRBV2 to TRBJ2-2; perhaps TRBD2 as D (5 bases). The germline CDR1 and CDR2 sequences are SNHLY and FYNNEI. This CDR3 contains 15 residues. V was trimmed by 4 bases and J by 6 bases, leaving 15 bases between them. The CDR3 loop reads CASSASGLTAGELFF. As DNA, the CDR3 is TGTGCCAGCAGTGCCTCAGGACTGACGGCCGGGGAGCTGTTTTTT.

The chain has TRBV5-4 and TRBJ2-3; 7 bases are a match to TRBD1. Germline CDR1 SGHNT, CDR2 YYREEE (reference sequence). V gave up 0 bases and J gave up 5 bases; unmatched junction bases: 3. The length of the CDR3 is 14 residues. As DNA, the CDR3 is TGTGCCAGCAGCTTGGACAGGGGTCGAGATACGCAGTATTTT. Translating it yields CASSLDRGRDTQYF.

The gene calls are TRBV28 and TRBJ1-2, with TRBD1 as a possible D gene (6 bases). The germline gives CDR1 MDHEN, CDR2 SYDVKM. This CDR3 spans 14 amino acids. V shed 7 bases and J shed 5 bases, with 17 bases lying between them. CDR3: CASNPGGQPYGYTF. CDR3 in DNA: TGTGCCAGCAACCCGGGTGGACAGCCATATGGCTACACCTTC.

V gene TRBV12-5 combines with J gene TRBJ2-3; 10 bases are shared with TRBD1. Losses at the gene ends were 1 base for V and 2 bases for J; bases not matched to a gene: 3. Germline CDR1 reads LGHNT; CDR2 reads FRNRAP. This CDR3 is built from 16 residues. CDR3 in amino acids: CASGLGGQGTTDTQYF. The CDR3 DNA follows: TGTGCTAGTGGTTTGGGGGGACAGGGGACCACAGATACGCAGTATTTT.

This chain joins TRBV6-5 and TRBJ1-5; a possible D gene is TRBD1 (5 bases). Looked up from germline, CDR1 is MNHEY and CDR2 is SVGAGI. The V end was cut by 7 bases, the J end by 0 bases, with 10 bases between. This CDR3 spans 14 amino acids. The CDR3 is CASTGQYSNQPQHF. The CDR3 DNA sequence: TGTGCCAGCACCGGACAATATAGCAATCAGCCCCAGCATTTT.

The chain links TRBV6-4 to TRBJ2-3, with 14 positions matching TRBD2. CDR3 length: 18 residues. J was trimmed by 4 bases and V by 0 bases; bases with no gene match: 6. CDR1 is MRHNA and CDR2 is SNTAGT in the germline V gene. DNA for the CDR3: TGTGCCAGCAGTGACTCCGGGACTAGCGGGAGTAAATCAGATACGCAGTATTTT. Residues: CASSDSGTSGSKSDTQYF.

The V gene is TRBV7-3, the J gene TRBJ2-7; 11 bases match TRBD2. The germline gives CDR1 SGHTA, CDR2 FQGTGA. The V and J ends lost 5 bases and 3 bases, in that order; junction bases with no gene match: 3. There are 14 residues in the CDR3. The CDR3 DNA is TGTGCCAGCAGCCCGACTAGCGGGATCTACGAGCAGTACTTC. It specifies CASSPTSGIYEQYF. The entire variable domain, with the rest obtained from reference TRBV7-3 and TRBJ2-7, is as follows: GAGVSQTPSNKVTEKGKYVELRCDPISGHTALYWYRQSLGQGPEFLIYFQGTGAADDSGLPNDRFFAVRPEGSVSTLKIQRTERGDSAVYLCASSPTSGIYEQYFGPGTRLTVT.

This clone was detected only once. The V call is TRBV6-5, the J call TRBJ2-7; 10 bases map to TRBD2. The V gene's germline CDR1 is MNHEY and CDR2 SVGAGI. This CDR3 comprises 14 residues. Trimming removed 6 bases from V and 0 bases from J; junction bases left unmatched: 2. The CDR3 coding sequence is TGTGCCAGCAGGTCTAGCGGGAGCTCCTACGAGCAGTACTTC. Its protein product is CASRSSGSSYEQYF.

The genes are TRBV7-9 and TRBJ2-1, with 9 bases aligning to TRBD1. Germline CDR1 is SEHNR and CDR2 is FQNEAQ (reference sequence). The ends lost 5 bases at V and 0 bases at J; junction bases unmatched: 5. The CDR3 sequence is 16 residues long. Here the CDR3 DNA reads TGTGCCAGCAGCCCGTCGACAGGGGGCTCCTACAATGAGCAGTTCTTC. Translation gives CASSPSTGGSYNEQFF.

This clone showed up just a few times. J is TRBJ2-1 and V is TRBV10-3; no firm D call. The CDR3 spans 14 residues. Looked up from germline, CDR1 is ENHRY and CDR2 is SYGVKD. Trimming stripped 2 bases from V and 5 bases from J, with 10 bases between. CDR3 region: CAISEDATNNEQFF. In DNA, the CDR3 is TGTGCCATCAGTGAGGATGCTACTAACAATGAGCAGTTCTTC.

This chain uses TRBV5-1 with TRBJ2-3; D gene uncertain. This CDR3 region has 14 residues. V lost 0 bases and J 1 base, leaving 6 bases between the germline ends. Germline values: CDR1 SGHRS, CDR2 YFSETQ. CDR3 residues: CASSLDGGTDTQYF. The CDR3 DNA reads as TGCGCCAGCAGCTTGGACGGAGGCACAGATACGCAGTATTTT.

This clone showed up many times. The CDR3 region is CASSVGTYSYEQYF. CDR3 nucleotides: TGTGCCAGCAGCGTAGGGACTTACTCCTACGAGCAGTACTTC. V is TRBV9 and J is TRBJ2-7; possible D gene TRBD2, 5 bases. Germline values: CDR1 SGDLS, CDR2 YYNGEE. The CDR3 runs 14 residues. Trimming removed 0 bases from V and 0 bases from J, with 7 bases in between.

The chain has TRBV19 and TRBJ2-7; tentatively, D is TRBD2 (6 bases). Germline V lookup: CDR1 LNHDA, CDR2 SQIVND (reference sequence). The CDR3 extends over 15 amino acids. V shed 5 bases and J shed 4 bases, with 18 bases lying between them. CDR3 sequence (DNA): TGTGCCAGTAGTGAACAGATCGGGAGCACATACGAGCAGTACTTC. This encodes CASSEQIGSTYEQYF.

The V gene is TRBV28, the J gene TRBJ1-4; D may be TRBD1 (6 bases). V dropped 2 bases and J dropped 4 bases, with 8 bases sitting between them. CDR3 length: 14 residues. CDR1 is MDHEN and CDR2 is SYDVKM in the germline V gene. CDR3 sequence reads: CASSLQGYNEKLFF. The CDR3 DNA reads TGTGCCAGCAGTTTACAGGGGTATAATGAAAAACTGTTTTTT.

V is TRBV30 and J is TRBJ2-5; TRBD2 agrees at 7 bases. CDR3 length: 13 residues. V gave up 5 bases and J gave up 5 bases; unmatched junction bases: 8. Germline CDR1 GTSNPN, CDR2 SVGIG (reference sequence). The CDR3 bases are TGTGCCTGGGGAGGCGGGAGTGTTGAGACCCAGTACTTC. Translation gives CAWGGGSVETQYF. The full variable domain, in which reference TRBV30 and TRBJ2-5 provide the parts outside the CDR3, is SQTIHQWPATLVQPVGSPLSLECTVEGTSNPNLYWYRQAAGRGLQLLFYSVGIGQISSEVPQNLSASRPQDRQFILSSKKLLLSDSGFYLCAWGGGSVETQYFGPGTRLLVL.

The V call is TRBV2, the J call TRBJ2-7; 8 positions match TRBD2. With 10 bases clipped from V and 7 bases from J, the junction kept 12 bases outside the gene matches. In germline, CDR1 is SNHLY, CDR2 FYNNEI. The CDR3 sequence is 13 residues long. CDR3 region: CAIGAGEGKEQYF. As DNA, the CDR3 is TGTGCCATCGGAGCGGGGGAAGGGAAAGAGCAGTACTTC. Full variable domain (rest looked up from reference TRBV2 and TRBJ2-7): EPEVTQTPSHQVTQMGQEVILRCVPISNHLYFYWYRQILGQKVEFLVSFYNNEISEKSEIFDDQFSVERPDGSNFTLKIRSTKLEDSAMYFCAIGAGEGKEQYFGPGTRLTVT.